Listed below are T cell receptor beta chains from one sample, sequenced in a study of identical twins. Each CDR3 protein gets one entry after TCRdb re-called the 5' RACE reads with MiXCR. The sample has hundreds of thousands of distinct CDR3 sequences; roughly 8.6% are singletons. This sample was shared with a second study, whose subject was yellow fever vaccine responses in identical twins.

The sequenced sample was memory (CD45RO+) T cells sorted from blood. All receptors come from a woman under 30 in good health. The CDR3 runs from the conserved cysteine through the conserved F or W. A D gene is named only where the DNA matches it firmly. Where a row states a size, it is once, few, many or the class of an expanded clone; other rows omit it.

D	size	V	J	DNA	CDR3
TRBD2	-	TRBV28	TRBJ2-3	TGTGCCAGCAGCCCAAAGGTAGCGGGGGGCACAGATACGCAGTATTTT	CASSPKVAGGTDTQYF
-	-	TRBV11-2	TRBJ2-1	TGTGCCAGCAGCTTAGATCGTGCCACTTACAATGAGCAGTTCTTC	CASSLDRATYNEQFF
TRBD2	many	TRBV20-1	TRBJ2-3	TGCAGTGCTAGGTTGGGACTAGCGACGCAGTATTTT	CSARLGLATQYF
-	many	TRBV4-1	TRBJ2-1	TGCGCCAGCAGCCAGGAGTTGAATGAGCAGTTCTTC	CASSQELNEQFF
TRBD1	many	TRBV11-2	TRBJ1-6	TGTGCCAGCAGCTTTCAAGGACAGGGTGGTAATTCACCCCTCCACTTT	CASSFQGQGGNSPLHF
TRBD2	many	TRBV10-3	TRBJ2-5	TGTGCCATCAAAAATGGACTAGCGGGAGGAGGGGACCAAGAGACCCAGTACTTC	CAIKNGLAGGGDQETQYF
TRBD1	many	TRBV12-3/TRBV12-4	TRBJ2-2	TGTGCCAGCAGTCAGGGGGCTCAGAACACCGGGGAGCTGTTTTTT	CASSQGAQNTGELFF
-	few	TRBV11-1	TRBJ2-2	TGTGCCAGCAGAGCCTCCTTGGGGGGGCGCAGTCACACCGGGGAGCTGTTTTTT	CASRASLGGRSHTGELFF
-	many	TRBV29-1	TRBJ2-4	TGCAGCGTTGAAGGAGAAGCCAAAAACATTCAGTACTTC	CSVEGEAKNIQYF
TRBD2	few	TRBV4-1	TRBJ2-2	TGCGCCAGCAGCCCGGCAAGGCTAGCGGGAGCCGGGGAGCTGTTTTTT	CASSPARLAGAGELFF
-	-	TRBV3-1	TRBJ2-5	TGTGCCAGCAGCCAAGATTCAGGGTTTAAAGAGACCCAGTACTTC	CASSQDSGFKETQYF
-	many	TRBV24-1	TRBJ2-3	TGTGCCACCAGTGATTACGCCGGGGGCACAGATACGCAGTATTTT	CATSDYAGGTDTQYF
-	few	TRBV21-1	TRBJ2-1	TGTGCCAGCTGGGGCCTTACTAGTCGGTCCTACAATGAGCAGTTCTTC	CASWGLTSRSYNEQFF
TRBD1	-	TRBV6-1	TRBJ2-5	TGTGCCACCAAACGCGCAGCCCAGGGGGTTCAAGAGACCCAGTACTTC	CATKRAAQGVQETQYF
-	many	TRBV5-6	TRBJ2-1	TGTGCCAGTCAAAGATTAAGCTCCTACAATGAGCAGTTCTTC	CASQRLSSYNEQFF
-	-	TRBV2	TRBJ2-5	TGTGCCAGCAGTCGGGACTCATTGTACCAAGAGACCCAGTACTTC	CASSRDSLYQETQYF
-	-	TRBV20-1	TRBJ2-2	TGCAGTGCCAGGGGGGGACTAGTCAACACCGGGGAGCTGTTTTTT	CSARGGLVNTGELFF
-	few	TRBV14	TRBJ2-7	TGTGCCAGCAGCCGTAGCAGGAGCTCCTACGAGCAGTACTTC	CASSRSRSSYEQYF
-	many	TRBV15	TRBJ1-4	TGTGCCACCAGCAGAGATCGACACATCGCGAATGAAAAACTGTTTTTT	CATSRDRHIANEKLFF
-	few	TRBV5-5	TRBJ2-7	TGTGCCAGCAGCTTGGCCGCAGACACTAGCCGAGGAAAGCAGTACTTC	CASSLAADTSRGKQYF
TRBD2	-	TRBV9	TRBJ2-3	TGTGCCAGCAGCTTGGGGACTAGCGGAATCACAGATACGCAGTATTTT	CASSLGTSGITDTQYF
-	many	TRBV5-1	TRBJ2-1	TGCGCCAGCAGCCCTACCGGCGGGGTCTCCTACAATGAGCAGTTCTTC	CASSPTGGVSYNEQFF
TRBD1	-	TRBV4-1	TRBJ2-5	TGCGCCAGCAGCCAGTGGGACAGGGACCGGGAGACCCAGTACTTC	CASSQWDRDRETQYF
-	many	TRBV12-3/TRBV12-4	TRBJ1-5	TGTGCCAGCAGTTTCAGTAGCAATCAGCCCCAGCATTTT	CASSFSSNQPQHF
-	many	TRBV5-1	TRBJ2-3	TGCGCCAGCAGCTTAGGGGAAGTAAGCACAGATACGCAGTATTTT	CASSLGEVSTDTQYF
-	few	TRBV11-2	TRBJ2-3	TGTGCCAGCAGCTTAGGACGGTCAGGGGACTTTAGCACAGATACGCAGTATTTT	CASSLGRSGDFSTDTQYF
TRBD1	few	TRBV28	TRBJ1-1	TGTGCCAGCAGTTTGCCCCCACGACAGGGTGTAGCTTTCTTT	CASSLPPRQGVAFF
TRBD2	few	TRBV20-1	TRBJ2-1	TGCAGTGCTAGAGATAGCGGGGAACGGGGTCTTGTCAATGAGCAGTTCTTC	CSARDSGERGLVNEQFF
-	few	TRBV6-1	TRBJ2-5	TGTGCCAGCAGCAAGGAGCTAGGGGGGTTACAAGAGACCCAGTACTTC	CASSKELGGLQETQYF
TRBD2	-	TRBV5-1	TRBJ2-5	TGCGCCAGCAGAAGCGGGGAGTACCAAGAGACCCAGTACTTC	CASRSGEYQETQYF
-	-	TRBV5-1	TRBJ2-5	TGCGCCAGCAGCTTTGGGAGCTGGGGTCAAGAGACCCAGTACTTC	CASSFGSWGQETQYF
-	few	TRBV9	TRBJ2-3	TGTGCCAGCAGCGTATCCCATACAGATACGCAGTATTTT	CASSVSHTDTQYF
TRBD2	many	TRBV5-1	TRBJ2-5	TGCGCCAGCAGCTTGGTGGTAGCGGGTATACAAGAGACCCAGTACTTC	CASSLVVAGIQETQYF
-	-	TRBV7-9	TRBJ2-6	TGTGCCAGCAGCATGGGCGCCTCTGGGGCCAACGTCCTGACTTTC	CASSMGASGANVLTF
-	many	TRBV28	TRBJ2-7	TGTGCCAGCAGTTCCAGATATCGATCCAACTACGAGCAGTACTTC	CASSSRYRSNYEQYF
-	many	TRBV7-9	TRBJ1-5	TGTGCCAGCAGCTTACAAAATCAGCCCCAGCATTTT	CASSLQNQPQHF
-	few	TRBV27	TRBJ1-2	TGTGCCAGCAGTCCGACTGTGAGTCCCAACTATGGCTACACCTTC	CASSPTVSPNYGYTF
-	-	TRBV27	TRBJ1-1	TGTGCCAGCAGACCTTTGGGGGCCACTGAAGCTTTCTTT	CASRPLGATEAFF
-	-	TRBV4-2	TRBJ1-4	TGTGCCAGCAGCCCTGTCGTCGGGTCAACTAATGAAAAACTGTTTTTT	CASSPVVGSTNEKLFF
-	many	TRBV12-5	TRBJ2-7	TGTGCTAGTGGTTTGGGACAGGGAGGGCACGAGCAGTACTTC	CASGLGQGGHEQYF
TRBD2	-	TRBV6-1	TRBJ2-3	TGTGCCAGCAGTCTGGACCTAGCGGGGGGGCGCACAGATACGCAGTATTTT	CASSLDLAGGRTDTQYF
-	many	TRBV24-1	TRBJ2-1	TGTGCCACCAGTGATCGGGCGGCCCCGCTCTACAATGAGCAGTTCTTC	CATSDRAAPLYNEQFF
-	-	TRBV27	TRBJ1-2	TGTGCCAGCAGTTCGGTTCCTAACTATGGCTACACCTTC	CASSSVPNYGYTF
-	many	TRBV27	TRBJ2-3	TGTGCCAGCAGTCCCCTGGGTCCGGATACGCAGTATTTT	CASSPLGPDTQYF
-	few	TRBV3-1	TRBJ2-7	TGTGCCAGCAGCGACCGCGGGACCCCACTGTACTTC	CASSDRGTPLYF
TRBD1	many	TRBV20-1	TRBJ1-5	TGCAGTGCTAGAGTTCCGGGACAGGGGGATCAGCCCCAGCATTTT	CSARVPGQGDQPQHF
TRBD2	few	TRBV12-3/TRBV12-4	TRBJ2-7	TGTGCCAGCAGTTTAGGGGTAGCGGGGCCCTACGAGCAGTACTTC	CASSLGVAGPYEQYF
-	few	TRBV6-5	TRBJ2-1	TGTGCCAGCAGGAGACAGTCCAATGAGCAGTTCTTC	CASRRQSNEQFF
TRBD1	few	TRBV6-6	TRBJ2-7	TGTGCCAGCGCAGGGGGTCCCTACGAGCAGTACTTC	CASAGGPYEQYF
-	many	TRBV12-3/TRBV12-4	TRBJ1-1	TGTGCCAGCAGTTTCGGCCCAACTGAAGCTTTCTTT	CASSFGPTEAFF
-	-	TRBV25-1	TRBJ2-5	TGTGCCAGCAGTGCGGACCTCTCTAAGACCCAGTACTTC	CASSADLSKTQYF
TRBD2	-	TRBV11-2	TRBJ2-2	TGTGCCAGCAGCCCACCGGGACTAGCGGGAGGGATGAACACCGGGGAGCTGTTTTTT	CASSPPGLAGGMNTGELFF
-	few	TRBV18	TRBJ2-3	TGTGCCAGCTCACGGAACAGGGAAGATACGCAGTATTTT	CASSRNREDTQYF